The clone carrying this T cell receptor (beta chain) appeared a few times. Its antigen is unknown. The germline V and J ends were trimmed by 2 bases and 6 bases, with 17 bases remaining between them. The CDR3 sequence is 15 residues long. CDR1 SGHNT and CDR2 YYREEE come from the germline V gene (reference sequence). This sample is drawn from a study of cytomegalovirus exposure and HLA in healthy donors. Primers included in the PCR were 60 Vbeta and 13 Jbeta primers. In the source study's methods: In a later analysis, of roughly 83 million unique beta chains, some 10 million appeared in at least two donors. Clones were read by immunoSEQ multiplex PCR, and TCRdb kept only the in-frame ones, dropping some. The DNA was the basis for D and trimming; V, J and clone size are from that table. The sample holds around 90,000 clones, approximately 60% seen once. Study results and limitations: It was in a later analysis that TCR association rates were seen to vary by HLA locus, highest for DRB1 and lowest for HLA-C.

The V call is TRBV5-4, the J call TRBJ1-2; no clear D. This sequence was found in a boy aged 5 to 17 in good health and CMV-seropositive. The sample taken for sequencing was PBMCs. The CDR3 reads CASSFGVRASDGYTF. DNA of the CDR3: TGTGCCAGCAGCTTCGGGGTGCGAGCATCCGATGGCTACACCTTC. Supplemented by reference TRBV5-4 and TRBJ1-2, the full variable domain reads ETGVTQSPTHLIKTRGQQVTLRCSSQSGHNTVSWYQQALGQGPQFIFQYYREEENGRGNFPPRFSGLQFPNYSSELNVNALELDDSALYLCASSFGVRASDGYTFGSGTRLTVV.